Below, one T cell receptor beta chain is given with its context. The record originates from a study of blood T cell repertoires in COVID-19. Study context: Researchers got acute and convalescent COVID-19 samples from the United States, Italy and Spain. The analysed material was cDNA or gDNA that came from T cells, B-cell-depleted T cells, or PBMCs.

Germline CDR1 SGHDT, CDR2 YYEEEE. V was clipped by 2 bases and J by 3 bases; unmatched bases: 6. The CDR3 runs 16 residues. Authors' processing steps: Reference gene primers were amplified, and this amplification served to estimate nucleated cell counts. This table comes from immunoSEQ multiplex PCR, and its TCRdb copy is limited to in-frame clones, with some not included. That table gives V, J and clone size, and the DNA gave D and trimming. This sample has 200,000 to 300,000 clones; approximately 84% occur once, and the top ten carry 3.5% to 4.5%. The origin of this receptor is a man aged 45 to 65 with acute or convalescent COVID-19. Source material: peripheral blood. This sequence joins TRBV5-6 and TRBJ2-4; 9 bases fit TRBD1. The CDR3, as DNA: TGTGCCAGCAGCTTCGGGACAGGGTTGGGCAAAAACATTCAGTACTTC. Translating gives CASSFGTGLGKNIQYF.